These 24 T cell receptor beta chains came from one sample sequenced in a study of blood T cells in healthy people across ages. A second PCR, run for about 7 to 11 cycles, used a sample-barcoded 5' primer plus a J-beta primer mix. Via MiXCR, TCRdb re-called the 5' RACE reads, giving one row per CDR3 protein. Of over 1,300,000 distinct CDR3 sequences listed, roughly 59% were seen once; the top ten hold 6.5% to 8.5%. The material sequenced was blood. The receptors derive from a man aged 18 to 29 in good health.

This sequence joins TRBV4-3 and TRBJ2-4, with D perhaps TRBD2 (5 bases). Near its end, the DNA agrees better with TRBJ2-7, so the J call may be wrong. The CDR3 is made up of 15 amino acids. Looked up from germline, CDR1 is LGHNA and CDR2 is YSLEER. DNA of the CDR3: TGCGCCAGCAGCCAAGATAGGCTAGCTGTCTACGAGCAGTACTTC. Translating it yields CASSQDRLAVYEQYF.

For this clonotype: The germline gene is not matched at one end of the junction; a read error may be the cause. The V gene is TRBV29-1, the J gene TRBJ2-7; 7 bases match TRBD2. From germline, CDR1 is SQVTM and CDR2 ANQGSEA. The CDR3 spans 14 residues. CDR3 DNA: TGCAGCGTTGAAGGAGCGGGAAGCTCCCACGAGCAGTACTTC. Its protein product is CSVEGAGSSHEQYF.

The chain combines TRBV27 with TRBJ1-6; the D is unclear. The V and J ends lost 8 bases and 10 bases respectively, with 9 bases between them. The CDR3 spans 11 residues. CDR1 and CDR2 (germline): MNHEY, SMNVEV (reference sequence). CDR3 in DNA: TGTGCCAGCGGCCCGTGGTCACCCCTCCACTTT. This encodes CASGPWSPLHF.

The table lists this clonotype with a few counts. V usage is TRBV29-1 and J usage is TRBJ2-3, with 12 bases that match TRBD1. The CDR3 consists of 15 residues. Germline CDR1 and CDR2: SQVTM and ANQGSEA. With V trimmed by 7 bases and J by 6 bases, 11 bases remained unmatched. The CDR3 loop reads CSGGWGQGAEDTQYF. The DNA of the CDR3 is TGCAGCGGGGGTTGGGGACAGGGGGCTGAGGATACGCAGTATTTT.

This clonotype was counted a few times. The chain joins TRBV11-2 to TRBJ2-3, with 8 bases lining up with TRBD1. Germline values: CDR1 SGHAT, CDR2 FQNNGV. V lost 3 bases to trimming and J lost 3 bases; unmatched junction nucleotides: 5. CDR3 size: 15 residues. The CDR3, as DNA: TGTGCCAGCAGCTTTGACAGGGGTGAGACAGATACGCAGTATTTT. This gives the protein CASSFDRGETDTQYF.

This chain joins TRBV5-1 and TRBJ1-4; D is unclear. This CDR3 region has 15 residues. The V end was cut by 4 bases, the J end by 6 bases, with 16 bases between. The germline gives CDR1 SGHRS, CDR2 YFSETQ. The CDR3 reads CASSPGNTRHEKLFF. Written as DNA, the CDR3 is TGCGCCAGCAGCCCCGGTAACACGCGTCATGAAAAACTGTTTTTT.

The chain couples TRBV3-1 to TRBJ2-5, with TRBD1 matching 9 bases. The V gene's germline CDR1 is LGHDT and CDR2 YNNKEL (reference sequence). After removal of 2 bases from V and 1 base from J, the junction contained 11 bases not matched to a gene. The CDR3 spans 18 residues. In nucleotides, the CDR3 is TGTGCCAGCAGCCAAATGCTCAGCCCGACAGGGGGCCAAGAGACCCAGTACTTC. It translates to CASSQMLSPTGGQETQYF.

This chain links TRBV28 with TRBJ2-1, with 9 bases fitting TRBD2. V lost 4 bases and J lost 5; bases outside the gene matches: 6. In germline, CDR1 is MDHEN, CDR2 SYDVKM. There are 15 residues in the CDR3. CDR3: CASSSGLAPHNEQFF. CDR3 DNA sequence: TGTGCCAGCAGTTCGGGACTAGCCCCCCACAATGAGCAGTTCTTC.

Only a few counts were recorded for this clonotype. This sequence joins TRBV28 and TRBJ2-5, with D tentatively TRBD2 (5 bases). This CDR3 has 14 residues. V was cut by 7 bases and J by 1 base, with 13 bases left in between. Germline values: CDR1 MDHEN, CDR2 SYDVKM. CDR3 region: CASTRGRAQETQYF. In DNA, the CDR3 is TGTGCCAGCACCCGGGGAAGGGCCCAAGAGACCCAGTACTTC.

The chain carries TRBV4-3 and TRBJ2-3; D might be TRBD1 (6 bases). The germline V and J ends were trimmed by 0 bases and 6 bases, with 10 bases remaining between them. The CDR3 covers 14 residues. Germline CDR1 and CDR2: LGHNA and YSLEER. This CDR3 is CASSQEWGQDTQYF. DNA for the CDR3: TGCGCCAGCAGCCAAGAATGGGGGCAGGATACGCAGTATTTT.

This clonotype came up a few times. The rearrangement uses TRBV29-1 and TRBJ2-3; D tentatively reads TRBD1 or TRBD2 (5 bases each). Looked up from germline, CDR1 is SQVTM and CDR2 is ANQGSEA. The V end lost 3 bases, the J end lost 1 base, and 14 bases lay between the germline ends. The CDR3 has 15 amino acids. The CDR3 loop is CSVEGETLRTDTQYF. Here the CDR3 DNA reads TGCAGCGTTGAGGGGGAGACTCTACGCACAGATACGCAGTATTTT.

This chain links TRBV15 with TRBJ1-2; D unclear. The CDR3 is 16 amino acids. V shed 0 bases and J shed 2 bases, with 13 bases lying between them. Looked up from germline, CDR1 is LNHNV and CDR2 is YYDKDF (reference sequence). CDR3 protein: CATSRDGLQLNYGYTF. The CDR3 region has the DNA TGTGCCACCAGCAGAGATGGCCTACAGCTGAACTATGGCTACACCTTC. Combining the CDR3 with reference TRBV15 and TRBJ1-2 gives the whole variable domain DAMVIQNPRYQVTQFGKPVTLSCSQTLNHNVMYWYQQKSSQAPKLLFHYYDKDFNNEADTPDNFQSRRPNTSFCFLDIRSPGLGDTAMYLCATSRDGLQLNYGYTFGSGTRLTVV.

This clonotype was detected a few times. The DNA for the CDR3 is TGTGCCAGCAGTTCGGCTATCTATGGCTACACCTTC. It specifies CASSSAIYGYTF. J is TRBJ1-2 and V is TRBV28; D not resolved. This CDR3 contains 12 residues. Germline CDR1 and CDR2: MDHEN and SYDVKM. Trimming removed 4 bases at V and 4 bases at J, with 7 bases between.

The rearrangement links TRBV20-1 to TRBJ1-4; a possible D gene is TRBD1 (5 bases). There are 17 residues in the CDR3. With 1 base removed from V and 0 bases from J, the gap between germline ends came to 15 bases. The germline CDR1 and CDR2 sequences are DFQATT and SNEGSKA (reference sequence). CDR3 in amino acids: CSARVARRGATNEKLFF. As DNA, the CDR3 is TGCAGTGCTAGAGTGGCTCGGCGGGGCGCAACTAATGAAAAACTGTTTTTT.

The chain recombines TRBV6-2 or TRBV6-3 with TRBJ1-1; D is undetermined. With 7 bases removed from V and 3 bases from J, the gap between germline ends came to 15 bases. This CDR3 region has 14 residues. Germline lookup yields CDR1 MNHEY and CDR2 SVGEGT. CDR3 DNA sequence: TGTGCCAGCATTTCACCAGAGTGGTACACTGAAGCTTTCTTT. Its protein product is CASISPEWYTEAFF.

The chain combines TRBV3-1 with TRBJ2-3, with TRBD2 as a possible D gene (5 bases). V was clipped by 2 bases and J by 4 bases, with 7 bases between them. CDR3 length equals 13 residues. Germline values: CDR1 LGHDT, CDR2 YNNKEL (reference sequence). The CDR3 spells CASSQQLADTQYF. The CDR3 DNA reads TGTGCCAGCAGCCAACAACTAGCAGATACGCAGTATTTT.

The chain couples TRBV10-3 to TRBJ2-3, with 8 bases aligning to TRBD2. This CDR3 has 17 amino acids. In germline, CDR1 is ENHRY, CDR2 SYGVKD. Trimming at V came to 3 bases and at J to 7 bases, leaving 15 bases not matched to a gene. For the CDR3, the DNA is TGTGCCATCAGTGACTCTAAAGCGGGGGCCCGCATGAATACGCAGTATTTT. Protein sequence: CAISDSKAGARMNTQYF.

The rearrangement joins TRBV15 to TRBJ1-2; D ambiguous. Germline CDR1 reads LNHNV; CDR2 reads YYDKDF (reference sequence). This CDR3 has 13 amino acids. The V gene lost 5 bases and the J gene lost 1 base, with 8 bases spanning the gap. DNA of the CDR3: TGTGCCACCAGCCCCGGACTTAACTATGGCTACACCTTC. This encodes CATSPGLNYGYTF.

This chain joins TRBV10-2 and TRBJ2-7; the D is unclear. Germline CDR1 is WSHSY and CDR2 is SAAADI. CDR3 length: 15 residues. V dropped 4 bases and J dropped 2 bases, with 15 bases sitting between them. For the CDR3, the DNA is TGCGCCAGCAGTGTAGAAGCGACAATGACCTACGAGCAGTACTTC. Residues: CASSVEATMTYEQYF.

Concerning this clonotype itself: A read error may account for a junction end that differs from germline. The V gene is TRBV13, the J gene TRBJ2-7; tentatively, D is TRBD2 (6 bases). CDR3 length equals 14 residues. Germline V CDR1 and CDR2: PRHDT, FYEKMQ (reference sequence). CDR3 bases: TGTGCCAGCAGCTTAATGCAGGGAGGATACGGGCAGTACTTC. Translation: CASSLMQGGYGQYF.

This clonotype has a handful of counts. This chain joins TRBV4-1 and TRBJ2-5; D gene unclear. In germline, CDR1 is MGHRA, CDR2 YSYEKL. V dropped 4 bases and J dropped 1 base, with 16 bases sitting between them. This CDR3 is built from 16 residues. In DNA, the CDR3 is TGCGCCAGCAGCCTAACACCCGGCCCGTTCCAAGAGACCCAGTACTTC. As protein: CASSLTPGPFQETQYF.

The chain recombines TRBV20-1 with TRBJ2-1; perhaps TRBD1 as D (7 bases). Germline V gives CDR1 DFQATT, CDR2 SNEGSKA (reference sequence). Trimming stripped 4 bases from V and 11 bases from J, with 12 bases between. The CDR3 has 11 amino acids. CDR3 sequence: CSATQGGKQFF. CDR3 nucleotide sequence: TGCAGTGCTACGCAGGGGGGCAAGCAGTTCTTC.

There are many counts of this clonotype. The chain has TRBV6-1 and TRBJ1-2; D gene ambiguous. Germline assignment: CDR1 MNHNS and CDR2 SASEGT. V was pared by 1 base and J by 4 bases, with 10 bases between. CDR3 length equals 14 residues. This CDR3 reads CASSEEALRYGYTF. The CDR3 DNA reads as TGTGCCAGCAGTGAAGAGGCCCTCCGCTATGGCTACACCTTC.

V usage is TRBV6-5 and J usage is TRBJ1-1; D perhaps matches TRBD1 (6 bases). The V gene lost 5 bases and the J gene lost 8 bases, with 12 bases spanning the gap. Germline V lookup: CDR1 MNHEY, CDR2 SVGAGI. This CDR3 region has 12 residues. The CDR3: CASSMRGGEAFF. The CDR3 DNA follows: TGTGCCAGCAGTATGAGGGGGGGGGAAGCTTTCTTT.